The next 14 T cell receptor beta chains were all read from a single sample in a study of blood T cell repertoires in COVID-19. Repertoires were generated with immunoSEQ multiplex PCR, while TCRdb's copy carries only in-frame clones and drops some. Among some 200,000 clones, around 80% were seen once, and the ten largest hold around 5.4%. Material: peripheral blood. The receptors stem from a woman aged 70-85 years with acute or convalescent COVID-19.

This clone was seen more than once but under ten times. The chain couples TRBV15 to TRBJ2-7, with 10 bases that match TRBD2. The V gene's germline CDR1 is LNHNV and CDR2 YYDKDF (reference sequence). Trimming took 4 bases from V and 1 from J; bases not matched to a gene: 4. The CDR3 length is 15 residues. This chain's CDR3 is CATSTWTSGSYEQYF. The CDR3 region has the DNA TGTGCCACCAGCACATGGACTAGCGGATCCTACGAGCAGTACTTC.

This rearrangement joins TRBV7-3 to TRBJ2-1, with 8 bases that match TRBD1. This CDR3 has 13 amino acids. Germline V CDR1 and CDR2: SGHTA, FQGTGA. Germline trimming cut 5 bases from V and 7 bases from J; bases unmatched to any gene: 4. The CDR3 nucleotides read TGTGCCAGCAGCACTACAGGGGGGAATGAGCAGTTCTTC. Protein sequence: CASSTTGGNEQFF.

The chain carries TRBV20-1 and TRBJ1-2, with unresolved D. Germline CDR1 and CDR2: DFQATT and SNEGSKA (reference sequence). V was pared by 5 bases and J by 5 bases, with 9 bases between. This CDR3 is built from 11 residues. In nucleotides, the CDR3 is TGCAGTGCTGAAGTAACTTATGGCTACACCTTC. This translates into CSAEVTYGYTF.

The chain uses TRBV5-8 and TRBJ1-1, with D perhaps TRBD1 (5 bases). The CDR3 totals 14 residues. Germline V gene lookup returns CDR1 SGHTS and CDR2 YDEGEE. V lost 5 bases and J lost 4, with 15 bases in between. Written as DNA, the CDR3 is TGTGCCAGCAGGCCTCGGGCAGGGTTCACTGAAGCTTTCTTT. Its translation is CASRPRAGFTEAFF.

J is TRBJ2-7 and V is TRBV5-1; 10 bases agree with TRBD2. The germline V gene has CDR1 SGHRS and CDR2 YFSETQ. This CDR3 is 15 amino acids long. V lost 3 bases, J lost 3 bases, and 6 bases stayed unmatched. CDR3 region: CASSSVAGGIYEQYF. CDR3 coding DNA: TGCGCCAGCAGCTCAGTAGCGGGGGGTATCTACGAGCAGTACTTC.

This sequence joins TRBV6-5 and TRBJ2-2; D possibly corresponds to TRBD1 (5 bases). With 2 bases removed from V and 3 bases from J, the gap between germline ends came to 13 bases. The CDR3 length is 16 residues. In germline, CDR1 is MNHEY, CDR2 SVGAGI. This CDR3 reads CASSYHRTGYTGELFF. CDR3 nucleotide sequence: TGTGCCAGCAGTTACCACAGAACAGGCTACACCGGGGAGCTGTTTTTT.

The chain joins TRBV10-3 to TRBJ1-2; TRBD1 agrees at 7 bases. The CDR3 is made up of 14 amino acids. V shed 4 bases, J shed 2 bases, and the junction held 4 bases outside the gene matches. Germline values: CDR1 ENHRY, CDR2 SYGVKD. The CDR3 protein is CAISAGQINYGYTF. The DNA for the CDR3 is TGTGCCATCAGTGCGGGACAGATAAACTATGGCTACACCTTC.

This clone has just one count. The CDR3 nucleotides are TGCGCCAGCAGCCCCGGACAGGGATTCGACATTCAGTACTTC. Residues: CASSPGQGFDIQYF. The rearrangement joins TRBV5-1 to TRBJ2-4; 8 bases match TRBD1. The CDR3 covers 14 residues. CDR1 and CDR2 from the germline V gene are SGHRS and YFSETQ. V trimming: 4 bases; J trimming: 8 bases; junction bases outside the gene matches: 8.

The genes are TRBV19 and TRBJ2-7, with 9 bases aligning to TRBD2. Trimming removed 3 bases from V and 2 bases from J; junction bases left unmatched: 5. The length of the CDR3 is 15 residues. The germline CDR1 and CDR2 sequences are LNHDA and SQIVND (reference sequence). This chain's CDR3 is CASSIIAGATYEQYF. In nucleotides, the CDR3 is TGTGCCAGTAGTATCATAGCGGGAGCGACCTACGAGCAGTACTTC. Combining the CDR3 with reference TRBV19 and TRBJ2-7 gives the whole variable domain DGGITQSPKYLFRKEGQNVTLSCEQNLNHDAMYWYRQDPGQGLRLIYYSQIVNDFQKGDIAEGYSVSREKKESFPLTVTSAQKNPTAFYLCASSIIAGATYEQYFGPGTRLTVT.

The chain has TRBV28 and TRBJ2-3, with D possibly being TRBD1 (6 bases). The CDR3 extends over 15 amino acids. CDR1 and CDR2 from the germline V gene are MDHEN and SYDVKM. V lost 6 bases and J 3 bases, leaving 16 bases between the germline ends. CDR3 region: CASRSLGGPTDTQYF. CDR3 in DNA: TGTGCCAGCAGATCACTAGGGGGTCCGACAGATACGCAGTATTTT.

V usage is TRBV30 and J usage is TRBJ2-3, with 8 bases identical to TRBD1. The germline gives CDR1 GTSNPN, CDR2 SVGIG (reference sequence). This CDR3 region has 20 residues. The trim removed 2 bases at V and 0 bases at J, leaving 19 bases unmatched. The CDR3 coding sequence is TGTGCCTGGAGTTCCTTCCCTGGACAGGGACCGAGTGGGAGCACAGATACGCAGTATTTT. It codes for CAWSSFPGQGPSGSTDTQYF. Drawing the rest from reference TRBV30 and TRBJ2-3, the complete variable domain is SQTIHQWPATLVQPVGSPLSLECTVEGTSNPNLYWYRQAAGRGLQLLFYSVGIGQISSEVPQNLSASRPQDRQFILSSKKLLLSDSGFYLCAWSSFPGQGPSGSTDTQYFGPGTRLTVL.

Written as DNA, the CDR3 is TGCGCCAGCAGCTTTAACAGGGGGGTCAAAAACATTCAGTACTTC. It encodes CASSFNRGVKNIQYF. The chain joins TRBV5-1 to TRBJ2-4; the match to TRBD1 covers 8 bases. The V gene's germline CDR1 is SGHRS and CDR2 YFSETQ. The CDR3 is made up of 15 amino acids. V trimming: 2 bases; J trimming: 3 bases; junction bases outside the gene matches: 4. The full variable domain, with the rest looked up from reference TRBV5-1 and TRBJ2-4, is KAGVTQTPRYLIKTRGQQVTLSCSPISGHRSVSWYQQTPGQGLQFLFEYFSETQRNKGNFPGRFSGRQFSNSRSEMNVSTLELGDSALYLCASSFNRGVKNIQYFGAGTRLSVL.

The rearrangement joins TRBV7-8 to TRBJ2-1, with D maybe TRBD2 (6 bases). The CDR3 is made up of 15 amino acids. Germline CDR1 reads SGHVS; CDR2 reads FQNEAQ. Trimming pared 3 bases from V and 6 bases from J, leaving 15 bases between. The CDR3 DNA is TGTGCCAGCAGCTTGTGGGACTTAGGAGGCAATGAGCAGTTCTTC. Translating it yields CASSLWDLGGNEQFF.

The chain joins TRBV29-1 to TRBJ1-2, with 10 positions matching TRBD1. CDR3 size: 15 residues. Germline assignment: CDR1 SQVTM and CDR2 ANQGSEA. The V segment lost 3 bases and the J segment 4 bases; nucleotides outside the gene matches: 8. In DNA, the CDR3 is TGCAGCGTTGAGTTGTGGGGACAGGGGTCCTATGGCTACACCTTC. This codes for CSVELWGQGSYGYTF.